This T cell receptor beta chain was sequenced in a study of graft-versus-host responses after intestinal transplantation. Grafts had their tissue processed, releasing intraepithelial and lamina propria lymphocytes. The method was immunoSEQ multiplex PCR; TCRdb's version includes in-frame clones alone and lacks a portion of them. This sample carries 35,000 to 40,000 clones, approximately 86% of them seen once, and the ten largest clones take over 15%. Only a few counts were recorded for this clone. The J segment lost 2 bases and the V segment lost 8 bases, leaving 8 bases of the junction unmatched. Germline V gene lookup returns CDR1 MGHRA and CDR2 YSYEKL. The CDR3 runs to 15 residues.

The material sequenced was ileum tissue, taken less than 210 days after intestinal transplant. The source of this sequence is a human patient who received an intestinal transplant, so some T cells may come from the graft donor. The gene calls are TRBV4-1 and TRBJ2-7; 11 nucleotides line up with TRBD1. The chain's CDR3 is CASGLRGQGAYEQYF. The CDR3 DNA sequence: TGCGCCAGCGGACTCCGGGGACAGGGGGCCTACGAGCAGTACTTC.